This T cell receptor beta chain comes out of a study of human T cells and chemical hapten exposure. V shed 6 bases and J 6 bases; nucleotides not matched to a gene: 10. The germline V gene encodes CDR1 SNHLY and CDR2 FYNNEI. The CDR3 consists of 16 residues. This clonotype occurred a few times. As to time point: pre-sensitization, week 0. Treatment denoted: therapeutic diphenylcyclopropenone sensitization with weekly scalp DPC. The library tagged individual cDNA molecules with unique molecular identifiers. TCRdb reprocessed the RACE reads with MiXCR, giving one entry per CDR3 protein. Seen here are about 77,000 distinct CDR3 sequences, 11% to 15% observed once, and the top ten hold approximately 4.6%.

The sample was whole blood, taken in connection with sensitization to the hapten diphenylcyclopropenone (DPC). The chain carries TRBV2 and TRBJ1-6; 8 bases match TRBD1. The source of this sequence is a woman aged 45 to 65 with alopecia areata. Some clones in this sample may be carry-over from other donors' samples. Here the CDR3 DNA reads TGTGCCAGCAGGGGTACAAAGACAGGGGTTAATTCACCCCTCCACTTT. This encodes CASRGTKTGVNSPLHF.